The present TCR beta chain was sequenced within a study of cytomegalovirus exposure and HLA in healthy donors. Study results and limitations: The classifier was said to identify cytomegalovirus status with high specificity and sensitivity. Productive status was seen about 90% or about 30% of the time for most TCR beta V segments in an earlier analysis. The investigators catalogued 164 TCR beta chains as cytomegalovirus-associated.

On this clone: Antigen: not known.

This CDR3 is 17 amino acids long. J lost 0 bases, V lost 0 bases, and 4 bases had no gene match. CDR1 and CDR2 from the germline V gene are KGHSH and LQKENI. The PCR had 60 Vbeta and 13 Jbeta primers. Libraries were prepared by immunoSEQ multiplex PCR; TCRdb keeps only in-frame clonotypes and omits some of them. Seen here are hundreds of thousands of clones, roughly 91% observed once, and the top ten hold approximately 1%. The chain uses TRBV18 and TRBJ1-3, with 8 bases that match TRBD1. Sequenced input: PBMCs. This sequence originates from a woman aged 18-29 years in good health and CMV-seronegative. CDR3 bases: TGTGCCAGCTCACCACCCGGACAGGGTCGCTCTGGAAACACCATATATTTT. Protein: CASSPPGQGRSGNTIYF. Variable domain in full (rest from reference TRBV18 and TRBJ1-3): NAGVMQNPRHLVRRRGQEARLRCSPMKGHSHVYWYRQLPEEGLKFMVYLQKENIIDESGMPKERFSAEFPKEGPSILRIQQVVRGDSAAYFCASSPPGQGRSGNTIYFGEGSWLTVV.